Listed below are T cell receptor beta chains from one sample, sequenced in a study of blood T cell repertoires in COVID-19. The method was immunoSEQ multiplex PCR; TCRdb's version includes in-frame clones alone and lacks a portion of them. This sample yields 200,000 to 300,000 clones, of which 88% are seen a single time; 0.95% to 1.5% belongs to the top ten. Source material: PBMCs or T cells enriched from blood (not recorded which). These receptors were collected from a woman in her thirties or forties with acute COVID-19. The CDR3 runs from the conserved cysteine through the conserved F or W. The D gene is left open where the match is weak. Clone size, where shown, is once, few, many, or a class for clones that have expanded.

v_gene	abundance	d_gene	j_gene	CDR3aa	CDR3nt
TRBV28	NA	NA	TRBJ2-1	CASERDNYNEQFF	TGTGCCAGTGAGCGGGACAACTACAATGAGCAGTTCTTC
TRBV3-1/TRBV3-2	NA	TRBD2	TRBJ2-1	CASSPGLAGGYNEQFF	TGTGCCAGCAGCCCGGGACTAGCGGGGGGATACAATGAGCAGTTCTTC
TRBV4-1	NA	TRBD2	TRBJ2-1	CASSQGLAGGNEQFF	TGCGCCAGCAGCCAGGGTCTAGCGGGAGGGAATGAGCAGTTCTTC
TRBV11-3	NA	NA	TRBJ1-1	CASSLGARAGAEAFF	TGTGCCAGCAGCTTAGGGGCTCGGGCGGGCGCTGAAGCTTTCTTT
TRBV30	NA	NA	TRBJ1-4	CAWVGQEKLFF	TGTGCCTGGGTGGGCCAAGAAAAACTGTTTTTT
TRBV27	once	NA	TRBJ1-5	CASSLFFSSQGSQPQHF	TGTGCCAGCAGTTTATTCTTTTCCTCACAGGGAAGTCAGCCCCAGCATTTT
TRBV27	NA	TRBD2	TRBJ2-1	CASSRTSGRARIEQFF	TGTGCCAGCAGCAGGACTAGCGGGAGGGCTCGGATTGAGCAGTTCTTC
TRBV15	NA	TRBD2	TRBJ2-5	CATSNQLGGDQETQYF	TGTGCCACCAGCAACCAACTCGGGGGGGACCAAGAGACCCAGTACTTC
TRBV3-1/TRBV3-2	few	TRBD2	TRBJ2-2	CASTWGSGDTGELFF	TGTGCCAGCACCTGGGGGAGCGGGGACACCGGGGAGCTGTTTTTT
TRBV28	NA	NA	TRBJ2-1	CASSLGAGISNEQFF	TGTGCCAGCAGTTTGGGGGCAGGGATTAGCAATGAGCAGTTCTTC
TRBV7-9	NA	TRBD1	TRBJ2-2	CASSLWIAGTGVLGELFF	TGTGCCAGCAGCTTATGGATCGCCGGGACAGGGGTTTTAGGGGAGCTGTTTTTT
TRBV27	NA	TRBD1	TRBJ1-6	CASSAGGPTYNSPLHF	TGTGCCAGCAGCGCAGGGGGCCCCACCTATAATTCACCCCTCCACTTT
TRBV5-1	NA	NA	TRBJ1-1	CASSGSRGEAFF	TGCGCCAGCAGCGGCTCTCGGGGTGAAGCTTTCTTT
TRBV5-6	NA	TRBD1	TRBJ1-6	CASSSETGDSPLHF	TGTGCCAGCAGCTCAGAAACAGGGGACTCACCCCTCCACTTT
TRBV9	NA	NA	TRBJ2-7	CASSVSHGFDEQYF	TGTGCCAGCAGCGTATCTCACGGTTTTGACGAGCAGTACTTC
TRBV30	NA	TRBD1	TRBJ2-1	CAWSIGTGEVGQFF	TGTGCCTGGAGTATAGGGACAGGGGAGGTTGGGCAGTTCTTC
TRBV3-1/TRBV3-2	NA	TRBD1	TRBJ1-3	CASSRDRGRNTIYF	TGTGCCAGCAGCCGGGACAGGGGTCGAAACACCATATATTTT
TRBV29-1	once	NA	TRBJ1-2	CSVGSSNYGYTF	TGCAGCGTTGGGAGTTCTAACTATGGCTACACCTTC
TRBV5-1	NA	NA	TRBJ1-3	CASRKQGTGNTIYF	TGCGCCAGCAGAAAACAGGGCACTGGAAACACCATATATTTT
TRBV11-2	once	NA	TRBJ2-3	CASSPLRVRDTQYF	TGTGCCAGCAGCCCCTTACGGGTCAGAGATACGCAGTATTTT
TRBV5-1	NA	NA	TRBJ1-1	CASSLAWDGGTEAFF	TGCGCCAGCAGCTTGGCCTGGGACGGGGGGACTGAAGCTTTCTTT
TRBV27	NA	TRBD1	TRBJ1-2	CASSFRQGSRASNYGYTF	TGTGCCAGCAGTTTTAGACAGGGCTCTCGGGCATCTAACTATGGCTACACCTTC
TRBV6-1	NA	NA	TRBJ2-7	CASSEPGHSYEQYF	TGTGCCAGCAGTGAGCCGGGACACTCCTACGAGCAGTACTTC
TRBV27	NA	NA	TRBJ1-3	CASRAWSGNTIYF	TGTGCCAGCAGAGCATGGTCTGGAAACACCATATATTTT
TRBV5-4	NA	TRBD1	TRBJ2-1	CASSEGRQGYDEQFF	TGTGCCAGCAGTGAGGGGAGACAGGGATATGATGAGCAGTTCTTC
TRBV2	NA	NA	TRBJ2-1	CASHNPGAYNEQFF	TGTGCCAGTCATAATCCCGGAGCTTACAATGAGCAGTTCTTC
TRBV7-9	NA	NA	TRBJ1-2	CASSPGLPAYGYTF	TGTGCCAGCAGCCCGGGACTGCCCGCTTATGGCTACACCTTC
TRBV5-4	NA	TRBD2	TRBJ2-7	CASSQEREKYEQYF	TGTGCCAGCAGCCAGGAGCGGGAGAAGTACGAGCAGTACTTC
TRBV19	NA	NA	TRBJ1-5	CASSVQVNQPQHF	TGTGCCAGTAGTGTACAGGTTAATCAGCCCCAGCATTTT
TRBV12-3/TRBV12-4	NA	NA	TRBJ1-1	CASSELSSGAFF	TGTGCCAGCAGTGAACTATCCTCGGGAGCTTTCTTT
TRBV11-3	NA	NA	TRBJ1-1	CASSPVRGAVEAFF	TGTGCCAGCAGCCCCGTCCGGGGGGCTGTTGAAGCTTTCTTT
TRBV28	NA	NA	TRBJ1-1	CASSLFLQGSVNTEAFF	TGTGCCAGCAGTTTATTTCTCCAGGGGTCTGTGAACACTGAAGCTTTCTTT
TRBV5-1	once	NA	TRBJ1-1	CASSLVLNTEAFF	TGCGCCAGCAGCTTGGTCCTAAACACTGAAGCTTTCTTT
TRBV11-3	NA	NA	TRBJ2-7	CASSRETGYEQYF	TGTGCCAGCAGCCGAGAGACAGGCTACGAGCAGTACTTC
TRBV24-1	NA	NA	TRBJ2-4	CATSDTGSERNIQYF	TGTGCCACCAGTGATACAGGGTCGGAGAGAAACATTCAGTACTTC
TRBV11-3	once	NA	TRBJ2-5	CASSLFGPETQYF	TGTGCCAGCAGCTTATTCGGTCCAGAGACCCAGTACTTC
TRBV6-1	NA	NA	TRBJ1-1	CASSDRAGIGNTEAFF	TGTGCCAGCAGTGATCGGGCAGGGATCGGAAACACTGAAGCTTTCTTT
TRBV5-1	NA	TRBD2	TRBJ2-1	CASSLVLAGHNEQFF	TGCGCCAGCAGCTTGGTTTTAGCGGGCCACAATGAGCAGTTCTTC
TRBV7-9	NA	TRBD2	TRBJ2-3	CASSFLRLAGDTQYF	TGTGCCAGCAGCTTTCTGCGACTAGCGGGAGATACGCAGTATTTT
TRBV11-3	NA	NA	TRBJ1-1	CASSLYMNTEAFF	TGTGCCAGCAGCTTATATATGAACACTGAAGCTTTCTTT
TRBV2	NA	TRBD2	TRBJ2-1	CASSDSGNYNEQFF	TGTGCCAGCAGTGATAGCGGGAACTACAATGAGCAGTTCTTC
TRBV5-1	once	NA	TRBJ2-1	CASSFNPGTGGEQFF	TGCGCCAGCAGCTTCAATCCGGGGACCGGGGGTGAGCAGTTCTTC
TRBV10-3	NA	NA	TRBJ1-6	CAISESPGTQSPLHF	TGTGCCATCAGTGAGTCCCCTGGGACACAATCACCCCTCCACTTT
TRBV2	NA	TRBD1	TRBJ1-2	CASTTGTESNYGYTF	TGTGCCAGCACCACCGGGACAGAGTCCAACTATGGCTACACCTTC
TRBV18	few	NA	TRBJ1-2	CASSPSITQGDGYTF	TGTGCCAGCTCACCTTCCATAACTCAGGGCGATGGCTACACCTTC